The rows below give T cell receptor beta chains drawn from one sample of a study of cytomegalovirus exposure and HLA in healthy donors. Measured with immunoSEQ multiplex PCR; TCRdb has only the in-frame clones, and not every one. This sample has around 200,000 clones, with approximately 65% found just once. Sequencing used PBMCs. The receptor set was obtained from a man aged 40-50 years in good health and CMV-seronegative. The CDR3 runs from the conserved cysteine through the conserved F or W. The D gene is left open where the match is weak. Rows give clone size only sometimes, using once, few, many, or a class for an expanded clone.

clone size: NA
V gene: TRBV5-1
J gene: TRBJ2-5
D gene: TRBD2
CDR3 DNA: TGCGCCAGCAGTAGGTGGACTAGCGGACAAGAGACCCAGTACTTC
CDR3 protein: CASSRWTSGQETQYF

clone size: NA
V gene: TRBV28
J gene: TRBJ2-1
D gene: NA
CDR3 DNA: TGTGCCAGCAGTTATACAGGGTCCTACAATGAGCAGTTCTTC
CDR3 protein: CASSYTGSYNEQFF

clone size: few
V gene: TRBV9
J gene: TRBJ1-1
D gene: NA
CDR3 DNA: TGTGCCAGCAGCGTAGTGGGAGTGGGGAACACTGAAGCTTTCTTT
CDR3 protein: CASSVVGVGNTEAFF

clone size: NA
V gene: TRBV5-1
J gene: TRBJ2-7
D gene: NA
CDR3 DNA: TGCGCCAGCAGCTTAGGCGTACTATACGAGCAGTACTTC
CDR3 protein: CASSLGVLYEQYF

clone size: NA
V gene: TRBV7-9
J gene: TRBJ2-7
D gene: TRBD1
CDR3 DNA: TGTGCCAGCAGCAAGACCGGGACAGTTTCCTACGAGCAGTACTTC
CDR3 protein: CASSKTGTVSYEQYF

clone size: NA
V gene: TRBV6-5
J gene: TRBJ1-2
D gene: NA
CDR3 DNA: TGTGCCAGCACCCGTTCGACACAGGAGTATGGCTACACCTTC
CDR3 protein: CASTRSTQEYGYTF

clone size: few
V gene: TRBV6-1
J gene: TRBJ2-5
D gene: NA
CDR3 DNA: TGTGCCAGCAGTGGATATGAAATCGCAGGGCTTGAGACCCAGTACTTC
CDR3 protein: CASSGYEIAGLETQYF

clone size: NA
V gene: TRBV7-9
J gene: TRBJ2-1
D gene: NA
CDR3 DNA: TGTTCCAGCAGCCGTCGTAGCGGAGGCCGGAACGGTGAGCAGTTCTTC
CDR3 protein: CSSSRRSGGRNGEQFF

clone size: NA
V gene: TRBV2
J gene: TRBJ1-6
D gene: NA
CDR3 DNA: TGTGCCAGCAGCCCGACAGGTTCACCCCTCCACTTT
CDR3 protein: CASSPTGSPLHF

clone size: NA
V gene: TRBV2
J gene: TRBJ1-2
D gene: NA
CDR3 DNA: TGTGCCAGCAGACTCGACAGTAGCCTTACCTATGGCTACACCTTC
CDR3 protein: CASRLDSSLTYGYTF

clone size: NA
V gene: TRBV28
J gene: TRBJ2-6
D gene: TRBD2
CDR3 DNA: TGTGCCAGCAGTTCGTTGGGACTAGCGGGTGCAGGGGCCAACGTCCTGACTTTC
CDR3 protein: CASSSLGLAGAGANVLTF

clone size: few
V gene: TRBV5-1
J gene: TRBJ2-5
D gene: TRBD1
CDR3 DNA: TGCGCCAGCAGCTTGGGGGACAGGGAGACCCAGTACTTC
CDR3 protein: CASSLGDRETQYF

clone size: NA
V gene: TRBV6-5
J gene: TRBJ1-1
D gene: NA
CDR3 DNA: TGTGCCAGCAGTCACGACGGGGTTTGGACTGAAGCTTTCTTT
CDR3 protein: CASSHDGVWTEAFF

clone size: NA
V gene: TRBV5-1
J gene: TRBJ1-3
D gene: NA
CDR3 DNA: TGCGCCAGCAGCTCCACAACAGGGTCCGGAAACACCATATATTTT
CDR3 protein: CASSSTTGSGNTIYF

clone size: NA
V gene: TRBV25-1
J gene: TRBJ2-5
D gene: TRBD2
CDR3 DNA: TGTGCCAGCAGTGGACTAGCGGGGGGACAAGAGACCCAGTACTTC
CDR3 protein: CASSGLAGGQETQYF

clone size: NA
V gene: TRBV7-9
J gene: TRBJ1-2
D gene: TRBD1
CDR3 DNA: TGTTCCAGCAGCTTAAGGATCACGGGGACAGGCTATGGCTACACCTTC
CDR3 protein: CSSSLRITGTGYGYTF

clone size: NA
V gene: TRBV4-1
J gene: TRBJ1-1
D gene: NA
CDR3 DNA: TGCGCCAGCAGCCAAGGGGAGTGGGGAAGGACGGACACTGAAGCTTTCTTT
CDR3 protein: CASSQGEWGRTDTEAFF

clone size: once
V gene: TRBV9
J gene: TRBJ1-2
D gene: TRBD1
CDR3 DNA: TGTGCCAGCAGCGTAGGTGGGACAGCCCCTAGCCCTAACTATGGCTACACCTTC
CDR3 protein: CASSVGGTAPSPNYGYTF

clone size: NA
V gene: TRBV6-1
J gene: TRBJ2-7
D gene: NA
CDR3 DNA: TGTGCCAGCAGTGAAGCGCGGGACGGCTACGAGCAGTACTTC
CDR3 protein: CASSEARDGYEQYF

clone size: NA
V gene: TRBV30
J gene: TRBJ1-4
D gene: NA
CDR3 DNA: TGTGCCTGGAGGCAAGGGGGGGGGCTGGAAAAACTGTTTTTT
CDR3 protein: CAWRQGGGLEKLFF